Below are 28 T cell receptor beta chains sequenced from a single sample in a study of OX40 agonist ivuxolimab in advanced cancers. Profiled with immunoSEQ multiplex PCR; TCRdb holds only in-frame clones, not every one. Seen here are about 93,000 clones, around 90% observed once, and the top ten hold around 0.51%. Sequencing used CD4+ or CD8+ T cells sorted from blood, obtained in a trial of the OX40 agonist ivuxolimab. The origin of the receptors is an adult with an advanced solid tumor such as melanoma, head and neck, liver or kidney cancer.

This sequence joins TRBV6-5 and TRBJ2-7; D may match TRBD1 or TRBD2 (5 bases each). This CDR3 has 11 amino acids. Looked up from germline, CDR1 is MNHEY and CDR2 is SVGAGI. The V end lost 10 bases, the J end lost 1 base, and 8 bases lay between the germline ends. Written as DNA, the CDR3 is TGTGCCACCGGGGCATCCTACGAGCAGTACTTC. Translated: CATGASYEQYF.

V and J are TRBV18 and TRBJ1-4; D is ambiguous. Trimming pared 1 base from V and 0 bases from J, leaving 9 bases between. CDR3 size: 16 residues. The germline gives CDR1 KGHSH, CDR2 LQKENI. The CDR3 loop is CASSPLQIATNEKLFF. In DNA, the CDR3 is TGTGCCAGCTCACCACTACAGATAGCAACTAATGAAAAACTGTTTTTT.

The chain is built from TRBV2 and TRBJ2-3; TRBD2 is a possible D gene (5 bases). The germline V gene has CDR1 SNHLY and CDR2 FYNNEI. The CDR3 runs to 14 residues. The ends were cut back, 3 bases at V and 1 base at J, with 8 bases in the middle. Here the CDR3 reads CASSELARTDTQYF. Here the CDR3 DNA reads TGTGCCAGCAGTGAGCTAGCACGCACAGATACGCAGTATTTT.

The chain joins TRBV5-5 to TRBJ2-7; TRBD1 aligns across 8 bases. V lost 2 bases and J lost 7; bases outside the gene matches: 8. CDR1 is SGHKS and CDR2 is YYEKEE in the germline V gene (reference sequence). This CDR3 spans 14 amino acids. CDR3 region: CASSFGQGAREQYF. The CDR3 nucleotides read TGTGCCAGCAGCTTTGGTCAGGGGGCGCGTGAGCAGTACTTC.

This clone was found a few times. The chain links TRBV18 to TRBJ1-5; D is perhaps TRBD1 (5 bases). Germline V gives CDR1 KGHSH, CDR2 LQKENI. This CDR3 has 15 residues. Trimming pared 3 bases from V and 3 bases from J, leaving 12 bases between. The CDR3 sequence: CASSPISGNNQPQHF. In nucleotides, the CDR3 is TGTGCCAGCTCACCTATCTCAGGGAACAATCAGCCCCAGCATTTT. Variable domain in full (rest from reference TRBV18 and TRBJ1-5): NAGVMQNPRHLVRRRGQEARLRCSPMKGHSHVYWYRQLPEEGLKFMVYLQKENIIDESGMPKERFSAEFPKEGPSILRIQQVVRGDSAAYFCASSPISGNNQPQHFGDGTRLSIL.

The rearrangement joins TRBV7-8 to TRBJ2-3; the match to TRBD2 covers 9 bases. The germline CDR1 and CDR2 sequences are SGHVS and FQNEAQ. The J segment lost 2 bases and the V segment lost 4 bases, leaving 4 bases of the junction unmatched. The CDR3 covers 15 residues. The DNA for the CDR3 is TGTGCCAGCAGCTCGCGGGGGGGTTTCACAGATACGCAGTATTTT. Its translation: CASSSRGGFTDTQYF.

The chain combines TRBV6-1 with TRBJ2-7; 8 positions agree with TRBD1. The germline V gene has CDR1 MNHNS and CDR2 SASEGT. This CDR3 is 13 amino acids long. CDR3: CAPPPDRGYEQYF. In DNA, the CDR3 is TGTGCACCCCCCCCCGACAGGGGCTACGAGCAGTACTTC.

As DNA, the CDR3 is TGTGCCAGCAGCCAAGGACAGGGGTTGAGCGAGCAGTACTTC. Its protein is CASSQGQGLSEQYF. The rearrangement joins TRBV9 to TRBJ2-7; 9 nucleotides match TRBD1. J was trimmed by 6 bases and V by 4 bases; bases with no gene match: 8. The germline V gene encodes CDR1 SGDLS and CDR2 YYNGEE. The length of the CDR3 is 14 residues.

J is TRBJ1-1 and V is TRBV5-5; 7 bases match TRBD1. The CDR3 is made up of 15 amino acids. V lost 4 bases to trimming and J lost 1 base; unmatched junction nucleotides: 7. CDR1 is SGHKS and CDR2 is YYEKEE in the germline V gene (reference sequence). For the CDR3, the DNA is TGTGCCAGCAGCCCCGGACAGGATAGGAACACTGAAGCTTTCTTT. This gives the protein CASSPGQDRNTEAFF.

V usage is TRBV2 and J usage is TRBJ1-6; D is ambiguous. The V and J ends lost 7 bases and 5 bases respectively, with 6 bases between them. This CDR3 has 12 residues. Per the germline V gene, CDR1 is SNHLY and CDR2 is FYNNEI. The CDR3 loop is CASTRDNSPLHF. As DNA, the CDR3 is TGTGCCAGCACCAGAGATAATTCACCCCTCCACTTT.

The CDR3 sequence is CASSQQGVSPLHF. The CDR3 DNA reads as TGTGCCAGCAGTCAACAAGGGGTTTCACCCCTCCACTTT. The chain couples TRBV6-6 to TRBJ1-6, with D maybe TRBD1 (5 bases). Trimming stripped 5 bases from V and 9 bases from J, with 11 bases between. The germline V gene encodes CDR1 MNHNY and CDR2 SVGAGI (reference sequence). CDR3 length: 13 residues.

The genes are TRBV7-9 and TRBJ2-5, with a weak D call TRBD1 (6 bases). The CDR3 has 14 residues. The germline CDR1 and CDR2 sequences are SEHNR and FQNEAQ (reference sequence). The V end was cut by 2 bases, the J end by 0 bases, with 7 bases between. This CDR3 reads CASSLRQDQETQYF. In DNA form, the CDR3 reads TGTGCCAGCAGCTTACGACAGGACCAAGAGACCCAGTACTTC.

Details on this clone: Other DNA sequences in the sample encode the same CDR3. The gene calls are TRBV18 and TRBJ2-2; TRBD1 aligns across 10 bases. Unmatched junction bases numbered 0, after V lost 0 bases and J lost 5 bases. CDR3 length: 15 amino acids. From germline, CDR1 is KGHSH and CDR2 LQKENI. CDR3 DNA sequence: TGTGCCAGCTCACCACCGGGACAGGGGACCGGGGAGCTGTTTTTT. As protein: CASSPPGQGTGELFF.

The chain has TRBV7-2 and TRBJ2-5, with a tentative D call TRBD2 (6 bases). CDR3 length: 14 residues. V lost 5 bases, J lost 1 base, and 11 bases lay in between. Germline V lookup: CDR1 SGHTA, CDR2 FQGNSA. CDR3 coding DNA: TGTGCCAGCAGCCGAACTAGCACCCAAGAGACCCAGTACTTC. Translated, it gives CASSRTSTQETQYF. Drawing the rest from reference TRBV7-2 and TRBJ2-5, the complete variable domain is GAGVSQSPSNKVTEKGKDVELRCDPISGHTALYWYRQSLGQGLEFLIYFQGNSAPDKSGLPSDRFSAERTGGSVSTLTIQRTQQEDSAVYLCASSRTSTQETQYFGPGTRLLVL.

CDR3 in DNA: TGCGCCAGCAGCTTGTCTCCCTCACCTGGGACAGGGACAGATACGCAGTATTTT. It specifies CASSLSPSPGTGTDTQYF. The chain joins TRBV5-1 to TRBJ2-3, with 9 bases that match TRBD1. The CDR3 contains 18 residues. CDR1 is SGHRS, CDR2 YFSETQ, per germline. The V gene end was trimmed by 1 base and the J gene end by 3 bases; junction bases not matched to a gene: 12. The full variable domain, in which reference TRBV5-1 and TRBJ2-3 provide the parts outside the CDR3, is KAGVTQTPRYLIKTRGQQVTLSCSPISGHRSVSWYQQTPGQGLQFLFEYFSETQRNKGNFPGRFSGRQFSNSRSEMNVSTLELGDSALYLCASSLSPSPGTGTDTQYFGPGTRLTVL.

The chain has TRBV10-3 and TRBJ2-5, with D possibly being TRBD1 or TRBD2 (6 bases each). Trimming stripped 6 bases from V and 5 bases from J, with 16 bases between. CDR3 length equals 14 residues. The germline V gene has CDR1 ENHRY and CDR2 SYGVKD. The CDR3: CAIRRQEGEETQYF. CDR3 in DNA: TGTGCCATCAGAAGACAGGAGGGTGAGGAGACCCAGTACTTC.

CDR3 DNA: TGTGCCAGCAGCCTGCATACTGGGACCCTCCAGGGCTACGAGCAGTACTTC. Its protein is CASSLHTGTLQGYEQYF. This chain joins TRBV7-2 and TRBJ2-7; D possibly matches TRBD1 or TRBD2 (5 bases each). V lost 5 bases and J 3 bases, leaving 23 bases between the germline ends. The CDR3 is 17 amino acids. The germline CDR1 and CDR2 sequences are SGHTA and FQGNSA.

J is TRBJ2-3 and V is TRBV7-9; TRBD2 matches 10 bases. This CDR3 spans 18 amino acids. From germline, CDR1 is SEHNR and CDR2 FQNEAQ (reference sequence). V was pared by 3 bases and J by 2 bases, with 11 bases of the junction left unmatched. CDR3 amino acids: CASSFYALSGGTTDTQYF. The CDR3 coding sequence is TGTGCCAGCAGCTTTTATGCGCTTAGCGGGGGGACCACAGATACGCAGTATTTT.

The chain has TRBV5-1 and TRBJ1-1; TRBD1 might be the D (6 bases). This CDR3 has 15 amino acids. From germline, CDR1 is SGHRS and CDR2 YFSETQ. Trimming shortened V by 5 bases and J by 0 bases, and 14 bases separated the two germline ends. Here the CDR3 reads CASRLQGLMNTEAFF. CDR3 coding DNA: TGCGCCAGCAGATTACAGGGACTAATGAACACTGAAGCTTTCTTT.

The genes are TRBV2 and TRBJ2-1; D is ambiguous. Germline CDR1 reads SNHLY; CDR2 reads FYNNEI. Trimming removed 2 bases at V and 4 bases at J, with 0 bases between. This CDR3 is built from 11 residues. The CDR3 nucleotides read TGTGCCAGCAGTGAATACAATGAGCAGTTCTTC. Protein sequence: CASSEYNEQFF.

V is TRBV4-1 and J is TRBJ2-1; D is ambiguous. The V gene's germline CDR1 is MGHRA and CDR2 YSYEKL. This CDR3 comprises 16 residues. Trimming removed 0 bases from V and 2 bases from J, with 11 bases in between. DNA for the CDR3: TGCGCCAGCAGCCAAGAGTTGGGTCGGACCTACAATGAGCAGTTCTTC. Translating gives CASSQELGRTYNEQFF.

The chain employs TRBV2 and TRBJ1-6, with a weak D call TRBD1 (5 bases). Germline-derived CDR1 and CDR2 are SNHLY and FYNNEI. CDR3 size: 13 residues. The germline V and J ends were trimmed by 8 bases and 8 bases, with 13 bases remaining between them. CDR3 in amino acids: CASLAQGDSPLHF. The CDR3 DNA reads as TGTGCCAGCCTCGCTCAGGGCGATTCACCCCTCCACTTT. The whole variable domain, remainder taken from reference TRBV2 and TRBJ1-6, is EPEVTQTPSHQVTQMGQEVILRCVPISNHLYFYWYRQILGQKVEFLVSFYNNEISEKSEIFDDQFSVERPDGSNFTLKIRSTKLEDSAMYFCASLAQGDSPLHFGNGTRLTVT.

This sequence joins TRBV19 and TRBJ2-7, with 7 bases identical to TRBD2. The CDR3 runs 15 residues. V was clipped by 1 base and J by 5 bases; unmatched bases: 8. CDR1 is LNHDA, CDR2 SQIVND, per germline (reference sequence). CDR3 DNA sequence: TGTGCCAGTAGTATAGGGGGGGGATCTCCCAACGAGCAGTACTTC. It specifies CASSIGGGSPNEQYF.

The chain combines TRBV4-2 with TRBJ2-2; D may be TRBD2 (5 bases). In germline, CDR1 is LGHNA, CDR2 YNFKEQ. The V gene lost 6 bases and the J gene lost 7 bases, with 21 bases spanning the gap. The CDR3 sequence is 16 residues long. CDR3 region: CASRSEAGIGNGELFF. In DNA, the CDR3 is TGTGCCAGCAGATCCGAAGCCGGGATAGGTAACGGGGAGCTGTTTTTT.

The gene calls are TRBV19 and TRBJ2-7; 7 nucleotides align to TRBD1. V lost 7 bases and J lost 3; bases outside the gene matches: 9. CDR1 and CDR2 from the germline V gene are LNHDA and SQIVND (reference sequence). This CDR3 has 14 amino acids. This CDR3 is CASKTDRVFYEQYF. CDR3 bases: TGTGCCAGTAAAACCGACAGGGTATTCTACGAGCAGTACTTC.

This chain links TRBV30 with TRBJ1-1; D remains unclear. V was shortened by 8 bases and J by 4 bases, with 11 bases between the two germline ends. This CDR3 spans 11 amino acids. Germline V gene lookup returns CDR1 GTSNPN and CDR2 SVGIG (reference sequence). The CDR3 coding sequence is TGTGCCGCGCCGGCGGGCACTGAAGCTTTCTTT. This codes for CAAPAGTEAFF.

The chain has TRBV6-6 and TRBJ1-1, with 7 bases identical to TRBD1. Per the germline V gene, CDR1 is MNHNY and CDR2 is SVGAGI (reference sequence). Unmatched junction bases numbered 6, after V lost 7 bases and J lost 4 bases. This CDR3 has 13 amino acids. In DNA, the CDR3 is TGTGCCAGCACCGACAGGGCTGGCACTGAAGCTTTCTTT. Translating it yields CASTDRAGTEAFF.

The rearrangement links TRBV7-8 to TRBJ1-2, with D unresolved. V shed 5 bases and J shed 8 bases, with 21 bases lying between them. This CDR3 comprises 15 residues. Germline V lookup: CDR1 SGHVS, CDR2 FQNEAQ. CDR3 amino acids: CASSAQAGVSEGYTF. The CDR3 DNA reads TGTGCCAGCAGCGCCCAAGCTGGTGTGTCTGAAGGCTACACCTTC.